One and the same sample provided the 17 T cell receptor beta chains below, sequenced in a study of cytomegalovirus exposure and HLA in healthy donors. With 60 Vbeta and 13 Jbeta primers, the PCR was carried out. Libraries were prepared by immunoSEQ multiplex PCR; TCRdb keeps only in-frame clonotypes and omits some of them. The sample includes some 130,000 clones, 60% to 80% of them seen just once. What was sequenced was PBMCs. The source of these receptors is a young man in good health and CMV-seronegative.

This chain links TRBV14 with TRBJ1-1; D ambiguous. Trimming cost V 0 bases and J 11 bases, with 10 bases left between them. Per germline, CDR1 SGHDN and CDR2 FVKESK. The CDR3 spans 12 residues. For the CDR3, the DNA is TGTGCCAGCAGCCAAGACGCTTACTGGGCTTTCTTT. It encodes CASSQDAYWAFF.

The rearrangement links TRBV9 to TRBJ2-5, with D possibly matching TRBD1 (5 bases). Trimming removed 1 base at V and 0 bases at J, with 10 bases between. The CDR3 has 15 amino acids. The germline V gene encodes CDR1 SGDLS and CDR2 YYNGEE. The CDR3 sequence is CASSVQGAYQETQYF. CDR3 coding DNA: TGTGCCAGCAGCGTACAGGGTGCGTACCAAGAGACCCAGTACTTC.

CDR3 nucleotides: TGCGCCAGCAGGACACTTCCTGGAAACACCATATATTTT. It yields the protein CASRTLPGNTIYF. This chain joins TRBV5-1 and TRBJ1-3; no clear D. There are 13 residues in the CDR3. The V end lost 5 bases, the J end lost 2 bases, and 8 bases lay between the germline ends. Germline CDR1 is SGHRS and CDR2 is YFSETQ.

This chain connects TRBV20-1 to TRBJ2-5; no firm D call. V lost 6 bases to trimming and J lost 5 bases, with 7 bases between them. Germline CDR1 DFQATT, CDR2 SNEGSKA (reference sequence). The CDR3 runs 10 residues. The CDR3 is CSALQETQYF. In DNA form, the CDR3 reads TGCAGTGCCCTACAGGAGACCCAGTACTTC.

The rearrangement joins TRBV5-4 to TRBJ2-7, with no clear D. Trimming stripped 0 bases from V and 1 base from J, with 11 bases between. CDR3 size: 15 residues. Germline loops: CDR1 SGHNT, CDR2 YYREEE (reference sequence). The CDR3 reads CASSLVGTLSYEQYF. The CDR3 DNA is TGTGCCAGCAGCTTGGTTGGCACCCTTTCCTACGAGCAGTACTTC.

The chain combines TRBV11-2 with TRBJ2-4; TRBD2 is a possible D gene (6 bases). The CDR3 runs 14 residues. Germline loops: CDR1 SGHAT, CDR2 FQNNGV. Trimming cost V 0 bases and J 7 bases, with 10 bases left between them. CDR3 sequence: CASSLDGGSNIQYF. CDR3 bases: TGTGCCAGCAGCTTAGATGGGGGGAGCAACATTCAGTACTTC.

This chain joins TRBV19 and TRBJ2-7; 10 positions agree with TRBD2. The CDR3 runs to 15 residues. From germline, CDR1 is LNHDA and CDR2 SQIVND (reference sequence). V gave up 3 bases and J gave up 3 bases; unmatched junction bases: 5. The CDR3 region has the DNA TGTGCCAGTAGTATGAGTTCTAGCGGGGGCTACGAGCAGTACTTC. Amino acid sequence: CASSMSSSGGYEQYF.

This clone was recorded only once. The chain carries TRBV4-1 and TRBJ2-3; possibly TRBD2 for D (6 bases). This CDR3 has 17 amino acids. V lost 1 base to trimming and J lost 4 bases, with 18 bases between them. Germline lookup yields CDR1 MGHRA and CDR2 YSYEKL. The DNA of the CDR3 is TGCGCCAGCAGCCAAGCTATCGGTAGCGGAGGTGCAGATACGCAGTATTTT. Protein sequence: CASSQAIGSGGADTQYF.

The gene calls are TRBV27 and TRBJ2-7; D not certain. Trimming cost V 1 base and J 0 bases, with 10 bases left between them. CDR1 is MNHEY, CDR2 SMNVEV, per germline (reference sequence). The CDR3 has 15 residues. This CDR3 reads CASSLFSGYSYEQYF. In DNA, the CDR3 is TGTGCCAGCAGTTTATTCTCCGGGTACTCCTACGAGCAGTACTTC.

V gene TRBV5-1 combines with J gene TRBJ1-1, with D possibly TRBD1 on 5 matching bases. The V and J ends lost 3 bases and 0 bases respectively, with 12 bases between them. This CDR3 comprises 15 residues. Germline V gene sequence: CDR1 SGHRS, CDR2 YFSETQ. DNA for the CDR3: TGCGCCAGCAGCTGGCATACAGGATTGAACACTGAAGCTTTCTTT. This codes for CASSWHTGLNTEAFF.

V and J are TRBV11-3 and TRBJ1-5, with 7 nucleotides matching TRBD1. CDR1 is SGHNT, CDR2 YENEEA, per germline. The CDR3 is 15 residues long. Trimming removed 1 base from V and 5 bases from J; junction bases left unmatched: 5. The CDR3, as DNA: TGTGCCAGCAGCTTAGCGCAGGGGGAAGATCAGCCCCAGCATTTT. It specifies CASSLAQGEDQPQHF.

This rearrangement joins TRBV5-1 to TRBJ2-3; TRBD2 agrees at 7 bases. The CDR3 has 15 residues. J was trimmed by 2 bases and V by 4 bases; bases with no gene match: 7. In germline, CDR1 is SGHRS, CDR2 YFSETQ. The CDR3 sequence: CASSLGLDYTDTQYF. The CDR3 DNA follows: TGCGCCAGCAGCCTCGGACTAGACTACACAGATACGCAGTATTTT.

This sequence joins TRBV9 and TRBJ2-3; 9 bases align to TRBD2. J was trimmed by 5 bases and V by 3 bases; bases with no gene match: 7. The CDR3 has 15 amino acids. Germline V gene sequence: CDR1 SGDLS, CDR2 YYNGEE. CDR3 DNA: TGTGCCAGCAGCGAGGCGGGAGGGCTTGTAGATACGCAGTATTTT. Protein: CASSEAGGLVDTQYF.

This chain joins TRBV5-4 and TRBJ2-7; 8 bases map to TRBD2. V lost 6 bases, J lost 5 bases, and 13 bases stayed unmatched. The CDR3 spans 15 residues. Germline V gene sequence: CDR1 SGHNT, CDR2 YYREEE (reference sequence). The CDR3, as DNA: TGTGCCAGCACCAAAAAGCCCCAGCGGGAGAACGAGCAGTACTTC. Its translation: CASTKKPQRENEQYF.

The chain is built from TRBV7-9 and TRBJ1-1; D unclear. The germline CDR1 and CDR2 sequences are SEHNR and FQNEAQ (reference sequence). V was clipped by 5 bases and J by 7 bases, with 14 bases between them. This CDR3 contains 13 residues. The CDR3 DNA reads as TGTGCCAGCAGCACCCCAGGAAGCTTTGAAGCTTTCTTT. Encoded protein: CASSTPGSFEAFF.

This chain connects TRBV6-5 to TRBJ1-4; no definite D call. V was clipped by 2 bases and J by 8 bases, with 15 bases between them. The CDR3 is 15 amino acids. Germline V gene lookup returns CDR1 MNHEY and CDR2 SVGAGI. Here the CDR3 reads CASSYGTTFKEKLFF. CDR3 sequence (DNA): TGTGCCAGCAGTTACGGCACCACGTTCAAGGAAAAACTGTTTTTT.

V usage is TRBV6-1 and J usage is TRBJ2-3; 14 bases map to TRBD2. The CDR3 is 19 amino acids. In germline, CDR1 is MNHNS, CDR2 SASEGT. V was pared by 2 bases and J by 5 bases, with 12 bases of the junction left unmatched. The CDR3 DNA is TGTGCCAGCAGTGAAAGGCTGACTAGCGGGAGGGTGAAGGGAGATACGCAGTATTTT. It encodes CASSERLTSGRVKGDTQYF.